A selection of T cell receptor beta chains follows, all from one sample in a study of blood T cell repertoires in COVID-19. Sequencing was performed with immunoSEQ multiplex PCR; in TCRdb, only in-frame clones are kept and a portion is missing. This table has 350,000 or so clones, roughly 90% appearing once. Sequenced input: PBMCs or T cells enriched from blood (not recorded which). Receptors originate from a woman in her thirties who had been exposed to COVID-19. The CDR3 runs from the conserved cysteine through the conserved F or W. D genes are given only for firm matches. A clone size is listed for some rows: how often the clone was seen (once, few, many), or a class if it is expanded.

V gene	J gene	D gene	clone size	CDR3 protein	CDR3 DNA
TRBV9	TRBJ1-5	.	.	CASSVEGRPWPQHF	TGTGCCAGCTCCGTGGAGGGGCGCCCTTGGCCCCAGCATTTT
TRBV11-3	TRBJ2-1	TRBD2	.	CASSYPSGRTSSYNEQFF	TGTGCCAGCAGCTACCCTAGCGGGAGAACCTCCTCCTACAATGAGCAGTTCTTC
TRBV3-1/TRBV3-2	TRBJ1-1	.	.	CASSQSGTLEAFF	TGTGCCAGCAGCCAATCCGGGACATTAGAAGCTTTCTTT
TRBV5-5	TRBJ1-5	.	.	CASSRDPNSNQPQHF	TGTGCCAGCAGCCGCGATCCGAATAGCAATCAGCCCCAGCATTTT
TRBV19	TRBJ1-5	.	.	CASSTGDNQPQHF	TGTGCCAGTAGTACAGGCGACAATCAGCCCCAGCATTTT
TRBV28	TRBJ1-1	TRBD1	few	CASSNPGGQGFPEAFF	TGTGCCAGCAGTAACCCCGGAGGACAGGGATTTCCTGAAGCTTTCTTT
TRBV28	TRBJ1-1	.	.	CATRQRGTEAFF	TGTGCCACCCGACAGAGAGGAACTGAAGCTTTCTTT
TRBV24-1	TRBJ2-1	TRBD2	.	CATSDPYSGTSGSGEQFF	TGTGCCACCAGTGATCCGTACTCCGGGACTAGCGGGAGCGGTGAGCAGTTCTTC
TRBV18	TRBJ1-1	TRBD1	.	CASSPGTGRTEAFF	TGTGCCAGCTCACCCGGGACAGGGCGCACTGAAGCTTTCTTT
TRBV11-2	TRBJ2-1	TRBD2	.	CASRRLAGVSYNEQFF	TGTGCCAGCAGAAGACTAGCGGGAGTGTCCTACAATGAGCAGTTCTTC
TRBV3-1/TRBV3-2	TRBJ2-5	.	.	CASSRLAVQLQETQYF	TGTGCCAGCAGCCGGTTGGCGGTTCAACTTCAAGAGACCCAGTACTTC
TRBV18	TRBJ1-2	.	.	CASSPPGRDGYTF	TGTGCCAGCTCACCACCGGGCAGGGATGGCTACACCTTC
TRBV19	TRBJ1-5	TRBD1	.	CASKPLSGQGDQPQHF	TGTGCCAGTAAGCCCCTCTCGGGACAGGGCGATCAGCCCCAGCATTTT
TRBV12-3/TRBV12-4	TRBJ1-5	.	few	CASMGLGSQPQHF	TGTGCCAGCATGGGCCTCGGCTCTCAGCCCCAGCATTTT
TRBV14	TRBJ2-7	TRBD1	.	CASSQGDRVGAYEQYF	TGTGCCAGCAGCCAAGGAGACAGGGTGGGAGCTTACGAGCAGTACTTC
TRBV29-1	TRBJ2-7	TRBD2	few	CSVGSGSSYEQYF	TGCAGCGTTGGCAGCGGGAGCTCCTACGAGCAGTACTTC
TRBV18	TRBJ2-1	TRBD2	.	CASSPHRGLAGGPNEQFF	TGTGCCAGCTCACCGCACAGGGGACTAGCGGGAGGGCCCAATGAGCAGTTCTTC
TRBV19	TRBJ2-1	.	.	CASSRGLAADEQFF	TGTGCCAGTAGTCGCGGGCTAGCAGCGGATGAGCAGTTCTTC
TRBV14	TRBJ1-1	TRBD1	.	CASSRTGGNTEAFF	TGTGCCAGCAGCCGGACAGGCGGAAACACTGAAGCTTTCTTT
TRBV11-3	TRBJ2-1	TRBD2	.	CASSPTGLAGVGEQFF	TGTGCCAGCAGCCCAACGGGGCTAGCGGGAGTCGGTGAGCAGTTCTTC
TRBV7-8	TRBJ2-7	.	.	CASSRTSPQAYEQYF	TGTGCCAGCAGTCGCACTTCCCCGCAGGCCTACGAGCAGTACTTC
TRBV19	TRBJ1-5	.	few	CASSTLRGGTSNQPQHF	TGTGCCAGTAGTACCCTGAGGGGGGGAACTAGCAATCAGCCCCAGCATTTT
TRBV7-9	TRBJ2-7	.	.	CASSLGGTYEQYF	TGTGCCAGCAGCTTAGGCGGAACCTACGAGCAGTACTTC
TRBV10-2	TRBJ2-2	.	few	CASERAENTGELFF	TGCGCCAGCGAAAGAGCGGAGAACACCGGGGAGCTGTTTTTT
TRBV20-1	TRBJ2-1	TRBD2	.	CSAGRAGEQFF	TGCAGTGCTGGGAGGGCCGGGGAGCAGTTCTTC
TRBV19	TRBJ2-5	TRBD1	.	CASSRGGTGAQETQYF	TGTGCCAGTAGCCGAGGAGGGACAGGAGCACAAGAGACCCAGTACTTC
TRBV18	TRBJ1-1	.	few	CASSPQAAGNTEAFF	TGTGCCAGCTCACCCCAAGCTGCCGGGAACACTGAAGCTTTCTTT